The 17 T cell receptor beta chains listed next were all sequenced from one sample in a study of T cells in Graves' hyperthyroidism and ophthalmopathy. The TCR beta CDR3 regions underwent amplification using RNA transcripts as the source. With the HTBI primer set, the TCR CDR3 went through a first round of RT-PCR. One entry per CDR3 protein, called by TCRdb with MiXCR from the multiplex PCR reads. Of some 550,000 distinct CDR3 sequences listed, more than 15% are singletons. What was sequenced was blood. The receptors originated from a woman between 40 and 50 years old with Graves' ophthalmopathy.

This clonotype has at least ten counts. V usage is TRBV7-9 and J usage is TRBJ1-1, with D hard to call. In germline, CDR1 is SEHNR, CDR2 FQNEAQ (reference sequence). Trimming left V 5 bases short and J 4 bases short, with 11 bases between. CDR3 length: 13 residues. CDR3 region: CASSPRSVTEAFF. The CDR3 coding sequence is TGTGCCAGCAGCCCCCGTTCAGTCACTGAAGCTTTCTTT.

This clonotype has ten or more counts. V usage is TRBV12-3 or TRBV12-4 and J usage is TRBJ1-4, with unresolved D. The length of the CDR3 is 16 residues. V gave up 3 bases and J gave up 0 bases, with 11 bases separating them. The CDR3 sequence: CASSLAGGATNEKLFF. Written as DNA, the CDR3 is TGTGCCAGCAGTTTGGCGGGTGGCGCAACTAATGAAAAACTGTTTTTT.

This clonotype was detected only a few times. The DNA of the CDR3 is TGCAGTGCTAGAGATAAGGACACCATATATTTT. It specifies CSARDKDTIYF. J is TRBJ1-3 and V is TRBV20-1; D gene ambiguous. The V end was cut by 0 bases, the J end by 8 bases, with 5 bases between. Per germline, CDR1 DFQATT and CDR2 SNEGSKA (reference sequence). This CDR3 region has 11 residues.

This clonotype was recorded many times. This chain uses TRBV12-3 or TRBV12-4 with TRBJ1-4, with TRBD1 identical over 10 bases. V gave up 6 bases and J gave up 0 bases; unmatched junction bases: 4. CDR3 size: 16 residues. The CDR3 sequence: CASRGQGSATNEKLFF. The CDR3 DNA reads TGTGCCAGCAGGGGACAGGGGTCTGCAACTAATGAAAAACTGTTTTTT.

The chain combines TRBV11-2 with TRBJ1-2; possible D gene TRBD1, 6 bases. Deletions cut 1 base from V and 4 bases from J, with 13 bases between. This CDR3 is built from 15 residues. CDR1 and CDR2 from the germline V gene are SGHAT and FQNNGV. CDR3 protein: CASSLALGAAYGYTF. As DNA, the CDR3 is TGTGCCAGCAGCTTAGCGTTGGGGGCTGCCTATGGCTACACCTTC.

This clonotype was observed a few times. This CDR3 reads CASSYNDPRVYEQYF. CDR3 sequence (DNA): TGTGCCAGCAGTTATAACGACCCCCGGGTCTACGAGCAGTACTTC. The genes are TRBV12-3 or TRBV12-4 and TRBJ2-7; D is ambiguous. V lost 4 bases to trimming and J lost 3 bases, with 16 bases between them. The CDR3 is 15 amino acids.

The sample holds a few counts of this clonotype. This chain uses TRBV4-1 with TRBJ2-7; no clear D. The CDR3 consists of 11 residues. Germline CDR1 MGHRA, CDR2 YSYEKL. Trimming pared 1 base from V and 6 bases from J, leaving 4 bases between. Written as DNA, the CDR3 is TGCGCCAGCAGCCAAGCTTTCGAGCAGTACTTC. It specifies CASSQAFEQYF.

This clonotype appeared a few times. The chain carries TRBV18 and TRBJ1-1; TRBD1 matches at 7 bases. Germline V gene sequence: CDR1 KGHSH, CDR2 LQKENI. The CDR3 sequence is 14 residues long. The J segment lost 7 bases and the V segment lost 2 bases, leaving 7 bases of the junction unmatched. This CDR3 is CASSPDRVSGEAFF. The CDR3 region has the DNA TGTGCCAGCTCACCAGACAGGGTTTCAGGTGAAGCTTTCTTT.

This clonotype was recorded many times. The chain carries TRBV27 and TRBJ2-7; the D gene is possibly TRBD2 (5 bases). The CDR3 sequence is 13 residues long. The V gene lost 6 bases and the J gene lost 0 bases, with 9 bases spanning the gap. CDR1 MNHEY and CDR2 SMNVEV come from the germline V gene (reference sequence). The CDR3 region has the DNA TGTGCCAGCAGCCACGGGATCTCCTACGAGCAGTACTTC. Protein sequence: CASSHGISYEQYF.

The V and J genes are TRBV6-1 and TRBJ2-3; D is unclear. The CDR3 is 12 residues long. The V end was cut by 0 bases, the J end by 8 bases, with 6 bases between. CDR1 MNHNS and CDR2 SASEGT come from the germline V gene. The CDR3 region is CASSEAYLTQYF. The DNA of the CDR3 is TGTGCCAGCAGTGAAGCCTACCTTACGCAGTATTTT.

This clonotype has a count of ten or more. This rearrangement joins TRBV28 to TRBJ1-1, with a tentative D call TRBD1 (5 bases). V lost 5 bases, J lost 3 bases, and 13 bases lay in between. Germline V CDR1 and CDR2: MDHEN, SYDVKM. The CDR3 is 14 residues long. The CDR3 reads CASSTPQGDTEAFF. CDR3 in DNA: TGTGCCAGCAGTACCCCTCAGGGAGACACTGAAGCTTTCTTT.

This chain connects TRBV15 to TRBJ2-6, with D maybe TRBD2 (6 bases). The CDR3 is 16 amino acids. Trimming removed 2 bases at V and 7 bases at J, with 15 bases between. Germline V gives CDR1 LNHNV, CDR2 YYDKDF (reference sequence). The DNA for the CDR3 is TGTGCCACCAGCAGAATCGGACTACCCCAAGCCAACGTCCTGACTTTC. As protein: CATSRIGLPQANVLTF.

This clonotype was counted only a few times. The V call is TRBV29-1, the J call TRBJ2-3, with a tentative D call TRBD2 (6 bases). Trimming shortened V by 6 bases and J by 6 bases, and 22 bases separated the two germline ends. Germline V gene sequence: CDR1 SQVTM, CDR2 ANQGSEA. The CDR3 covers 15 residues. The CDR3 region has the DNA TGCAGCGTATTGAGGGGTGGCGGGATGGAGGATACGCAGTATTTT. Its translation is CSVLRGGGMEDTQYF.

At least ten counts were recorded for this clonotype. This chain joins TRBV20-1 and TRBJ2-1, with 10 bases identical to TRBD2. V shed 2 bases, J shed 4 bases, and the junction held 5 bases outside the gene matches. The CDR3 runs to 15 residues. CDR1 is DFQATT and CDR2 is SNEGSKA in the germline V gene (reference sequence). CDR3 sequence: CSARPLAGAYNEQFF. Written as DNA, the CDR3 is TGCAGTGCTAGACCTCTAGCGGGGGCGTACAATGAGCAGTTCTTC.

About this clonotype: One base away lies a much larger clone, so this may be a sequencing read error. The rearrangement uses TRBV12-3 or TRBV12-4 and TRBJ1-1, with a weak D call TRBD1 (5 bases). V lost 2 bases, J lost 0 bases, and 10 bases lay in between. The CDR3 length is 15 residues. CDR3 DNA sequence: TGTGCCAGCAGTTTATACCGACAGATGAACACTGAAGCTTTCTTT. It encodes CASSLYRQMNTEAFF.

This clonotype was detected many times. The chain employs TRBV2 and TRBJ1-2; D is ambiguous. V lost 1 base and J 4 bases, leaving 13 bases between the germline ends. The CDR3 totals 15 residues. Germline V gives CDR1 SNHLY, CDR2 FYNNEI. CDR3 in amino acids: CASSEGSALGYGYTF. CDR3 sequence (DNA): TGTGCCAGCAGTGAAGGATCGGCACTGGGCTATGGCTACACCTTC.

This clonotype was picked up a small number of times. V usage is TRBV30 and J usage is TRBJ1-2; D gene uncertain. The CDR3 runs to 12 residues. Trimming left V 4 bases short and J 7 bases short, with 13 bases between. Germline V gene sequence: CDR1 GTSNPN, CDR2 SVGIG (reference sequence). The CDR3 spells CAWTPTPGGYTF. CDR3 bases: TGTGCCTGGACCCCGACCCCGGGTGGCTACACCTTC.